Presented here are 27 T cell receptor beta chains from one specimen sequenced in a study of response to subunit inactivated influenza vaccine. TCRdb re-analysed the RT-PCR reads in MiXCR, keeping a single row per CDR3 protein. The sample holds almost 250,000 distinct CDR3 sequences, roughly an eighth seen once. The sequenced sample was non-naive T cells sorted from PBMCs, obtained 14 days before vaccination. The receptors were gathered from a man aged 45-60 years who received an inactivated influenza vaccine.

This clonotype came up a few times. This chain uses TRBV11-1 with TRBJ2-6; D perhaps matches TRBD1 (6 bases). The germline V and J ends were trimmed by 5 bases and 1 base, with 12 bases remaining between them. The CDR3 runs to 16 residues. Germline lookup yields CDR1 SGHAT and CDR2 FQDESV (reference sequence). CDR3 DNA sequence: TGTGCCAGCAGCGCACAGGGCCGGTCTGGGGCCAACGTCCTGACTTTC. Amino acids: CASSAQGRSGANVLTF.

This clonotype was seen many times. The genes are TRBV11-2 and TRBJ1-6, with 8 positions matching TRBD1. The junction had 4 bases not matched to a gene; V was cut back by 3 bases and J by 9 bases. The CDR3 runs to 14 residues. CDR1 and CDR2 from the germline V gene are SGHAT and FQNNGV. The CDR3 DNA follows: TGTGCCAGCAGCTTTCGACAGGGGAGTTCACCCCTCCACTTT. Amino acid sequence: CASSFRQGSSPLHF.

The chain uses TRBV10-1 and TRBJ2-3; 7 positions match TRBD2. Germline V gene sequence: CDR1 WNHNN, CDR2 SYGVQD (reference sequence). J gave up 6 bases and V 5 bases, and 5 bases lay outside the gene matches. The length of the CDR3 is 13 residues. The DNA of the CDR3 is TGCGCCAGCAGTAGCGGGGTGGTCGATACGCAGTATTTT. Translation: CASSSGVVDTQYF.

The chain couples TRBV3-1 to TRBJ1-1; 8 bases line up with TRBD1. The length of the CDR3 is 15 residues. CDR1 and CDR2 (germline): LGHDT, YNNKEL (reference sequence). Unmatched junction bases numbered 9, after V lost 7 bases and J lost 2 bases. The CDR3 is CASTRPGQGNTEAFF. CDR3 in DNA: TGTGCCAGCACGCGACCCGGACAGGGCAACACTGAAGCTTTCTTT. Filled out from reference TRBV3-1 and TRBJ1-1, the complete variable domain reads DTAVSQTPKYLVTQMGNDKSIKCEQNLGHDTMYWYKQDSKKFLKIMFSYNNKELIINETVPNRFSPKSPDKAHLNLHINSLELGDSAVYFCASTRPGQGNTEAFFGQGTRLTVV.

The chain carries TRBV20-1 and TRBJ1-1; possibly TRBD1 for D (6 bases). CDR1 and CDR2 (germline): DFQATT, SNEGSKA (reference sequence). V lost 1 base, J lost 2 bases, and 11 bases lay in between. This CDR3 is built from 14 residues. The CDR3 DNA sequence: TGCAGTGCTAGAGCGGGACACTCCAACACTGAAGCTTTCTTT. Protein: CSARAGHSNTEAFF.

This clonotype has just a few counts. The chain carries TRBV30 and TRBJ2-2, with 8 bases fitting TRBD1. The CDR3 has 14 amino acids. Trimming took 2 bases from V and 3 from J; bases not matched to a gene: 2. Looked up from germline, CDR1 is GTSNPN and CDR2 is SVGIG (reference sequence). CDR3 region: CAWSRTGYTGELFF. CDR3 nucleotide sequence: TGTGCCTGGAGTAGGACAGGGTACACCGGGGAGCTGTTTTTT.

The V call is TRBV12-3 or TRBV12-4, the J call TRBJ2-1, with TRBD2 as a possible D gene (6 bases). This CDR3 comprises 18 residues. V lost 1 base and J 1 base, leaving 17 bases between the germline ends. The chain's CDR3 is CASSLEFRRGKSYNEQFF. Written as DNA, the CDR3 is TGTGCCAGCAGTTTAGAATTTCGTCGGGGGAAGTCCTACAATGAGCAGTTCTTC.

V is TRBV6-2 or TRBV6-3 and J is TRBJ2-1, with TRBD2 identical over 8 bases. Losses at the gene ends were 5 bases for V and 7 bases for J; bases not matched to a gene: 4. The CDR3 spans 13 residues. Germline V gene sequence: CDR1 MNHEY, CDR2 SVGEGT. The DNA for the CDR3 is TGTGCCAGCAGTGAGCGGGGGCGGAATGAGCAGTTCTTC. Translation gives CASSERGRNEQFF.

V and J are TRBV9 and TRBJ1-2, with 7 positions matching TRBD1. The trim removed 0 bases at V and 2 bases at J, leaving 4 bases unmatched. The length of the CDR3 is 15 residues. Germline V gene sequence: CDR1 SGDLS, CDR2 YYNGEE. The CDR3 sequence is CASSVEAGGNYGYTF. CDR3 bases: TGTGCCAGCAGCGTAGAGGCAGGGGGGAACTATGGCTACACCTTC.

V is TRBV3-1 and J is TRBJ2-5, with D maybe TRBD2 (6 bases). The germline V and J ends were trimmed by 0 bases and 1 base, with 12 bases remaining between them. CDR1 and CDR2 from the germline V gene are LGHDT and YNNKEL (reference sequence). The CDR3 totals 16 residues. The CDR3 here is CASSQDLDYLQETQYF. CDR3 coding DNA: TGTGCCAGCAGCCAAGATCTGGACTACCTCCAAGAGACCCAGTACTTC.

This clonotype has a count of ten or more. CDR3 sequence reads: CASSYTAGSYNEQFF. The CDR3 bases are TGTGCCAGCAGCTACACTGCGGGCTCCTACAATGAGCAGTTCTTC. J is TRBJ2-1 and V is TRBV11-2, with D possibly TRBD2 on 5 matching bases. V shed 4 bases and J shed 0 bases, with 10 bases lying between them. In germline, CDR1 is SGHAT, CDR2 FQNNGV. The CDR3 runs to 15 residues.

The gene calls are TRBV5-1 and TRBJ2-7; D is unclear. CDR3 size: 14 residues. The germline V gene encodes CDR1 SGHRS and CDR2 YFSETQ. Between the trimmed V and J ends, which lost 1 base and 6 bases, there was a span of 14 bases. This CDR3 is CASSLSEDFVEQYF. The DNA of the CDR3 is TGCGCCAGCAGCTTGTCCGAGGATTTCGTCGAGCAGTACTTC.

The V call is TRBV10-3, the J call TRBJ2-7, with 16 bases aligning to TRBD2. V dropped 6 bases and J dropped 5; count of bases not matched to a gene: 13. The CDR3 has 18 residues. Germline values: CDR1 ENHRY, CDR2 SYGVKD. In nucleotides, the CDR3 is TGTGCCATCAGGCGGGGACTAGCGGGAGGGATTTTTGCGGACGAGCAGTACTTC. Translated: CAIRRGLAGGIFADEQYF.

This clonotype was detected ten times or more. The gene calls are TRBV12-3 or TRBV12-4 and TRBJ1-4; D perhaps matches TRBD1 (5 bases). Trimming pared 2 bases from V and 5 bases from J, leaving 15 bases between. The CDR3 length is 16 residues. CDR3 amino acids: CASSLSGARGNEKLFF. CDR3 nucleotides: TGTGCCAGCAGTTTATCCGGGGCCCGGGGGAATGAAAAACTGTTTTTT.

The chain employs TRBV20-1 and TRBJ2-5; D is unresolved. Germline V gene data show CDR1 as DFQATT and CDR2 as SNEGSKA (reference sequence). The CDR3 loop spans 14 amino acids. V lost 3 bases and J 1 base, leaving 12 bases between the germline ends. The CDR3 loop is CSASLVGSQETQYF. The CDR3 region has the DNA TGCAGTGCTAGCCTTGTGGGCAGCCAAGAGACCCAGTACTTC.

This clonotype was seen at least ten times. This chain uses TRBV20-1 with TRBJ2-5, with unresolved D. Trimming cost V 3 bases and J 3 bases, with 14 bases left between them. This CDR3 comprises 14 residues. CDR1 and CDR2 from the germline V gene are DFQATT and SNEGSKA (reference sequence). The CDR3 DNA reads as TGCAGTGCTAGGGGTTTGTGGATGGAAGAGACCCAGTACTTC. It specifies CSARGLWMEETQYF.

V and J are TRBV10-2 and TRBJ1-1, with D unclear. CDR3 length: 14 amino acids. Germline-derived CDR1 and CDR2 are WSHSY and SAAADI. V gave up 10 bases and J gave up 4 bases, with 19 bases separating them. CDR3 residues: CATRTYNGGTEAFF. The CDR3 region has the DNA TGCGCCACCCGAACCTACAACGGCGGCACTGAAGCTTTCTTT.

The table lists this clonotype with many counts. The rearrangement links TRBV2 to TRBJ2-7; D ambiguous. Germline CDR1 SNHLY, CDR2 FYNNEI. Trimming took 6 bases from V and 3 from J, leaving 9 bases between them. The CDR3 has 12 residues. The DNA of the CDR3 is TGTGCCAGCAGAGAGCATCTCTACGAGCAGTACTTC. Encoded protein: CASREHLYEQYF. Full variable domain (outside the CDR3, taken from reference TRBV2 and TRBJ2-7): EPEVTQTPSHQVTQMGQEVILRCVPISNHLYFYWYRQILGQKVEFLVSFYNNEISEKSEIFDDQFSVERPDGSNFTLKIRSTKLEDSAMYFCASREHLYEQYFGPGTRLTVT.

This clonotype appeared a few times. This chain joins TRBV27 and TRBJ1-1; D may be TRBD1 (6 bases). There are 14 residues in the CDR3. Trimming stripped 4 bases from V and 1 base from J, with 10 bases between. The V gene's germline CDR1 is MNHEY and CDR2 SMNVEV (reference sequence). CDR3 bases: TGTGCCAGCAGTTCACGGGGGCGGAACACTGAAGCTTTCTTT. Translation gives CASSSRGRNTEAFF.

The CDR3 DNA follows: TGCAGTGCTAGAGATGTAAATCAGCCCCAGCATTTT. It specifies CSARDVNQPQHF. This chain links TRBV20-1 with TRBJ1-5; D ambiguous. The CDR3 extends over 12 amino acids. With 0 bases removed from V and 4 bases from J, the gap between germline ends came to 4 bases. Per germline, CDR1 DFQATT and CDR2 SNEGSKA (reference sequence).

The rearrangement links TRBV29-1 to TRBJ2-7; D remains ambiguous. Germline lookup yields CDR1 SQVTM and CDR2 ANQGSEA. V gave up 4 bases and J gave up 4 bases, with 11 bases separating them. The CDR3 extends over 12 amino acids. CDR3 nucleotides: TGCAGCGTTGGGGTAGGGCTTTACGAGCAGTACTTC. Amino acids: CSVGVGLYEQYF.

V gene TRBV20-1 combines with J gene TRBJ2-4, with 7 bases fitting TRBD1. CDR1 and CDR2 (germline): DFQATT, SNEGSKA (reference sequence). V lost 3 bases, J lost 9 bases, and 8 bases stayed unmatched. There are 13 residues in the CDR3. The CDR3 sequence is CSASLGTDTIQYF. For the CDR3, the DNA is TGCAGTGCTAGTCTCGGGACAGATACCATTCAGTACTTC.

The rearrangement joins TRBV7-2 to TRBJ2-2; TRBD2 agrees at 8 bases. There are 15 residues in the CDR3. Per the germline V gene, CDR1 is SGHTA and CDR2 is FQGNSA. The V and J ends lost 4 bases and 4 bases, in that order; junction bases with no gene match: 5. This chain's CDR3 is CASSWAAGGTGELFF. The CDR3 bases are TGTGCCAGCAGCTGGGCGGCGGGGGGCACCGGGGAGCTGTTTTTT.

This clonotype was recorded at least ten times. This rearrangement joins TRBV10-2 to TRBJ2-3; D remains unclear. The CDR3 is made up of 13 amino acids. Trimming cost V 7 bases and J 4 bases, with 12 bases left between them. Germline CDR1 and CDR2: WSHSY and SAAADI. The CDR3 DNA reads TGCGCCAGCACCCCGCCATGGTCAGATACGCAGTATTTT. Its translation: CASTPPWSDTQYF.

This clonotype was seen ten or more times. The V gene is TRBV7-2, the J gene TRBJ2-1; 8 nucleotides line up with TRBD1. Per the germline V gene, CDR1 is SGHTA and CDR2 is FQGNSA. Losses at the gene ends were 4 bases for V and 4 bases for J; bases not matched to a gene: 9. The CDR3 runs 16 residues. The CDR3 sequence: CASSWKTGVGYNEQFF. CDR3 bases: TGTGCCAGCAGCTGGAAGACAGGGGTGGGTTACAATGAGCAGTTCTTC.

The rearrangement joins TRBV5-5 to TRBJ2-7; D remains unclear. Trimming left V 1 base short and J 1 base short, with 15 bases between. Germline values: CDR1 SGHKS, CDR2 YYEKEE (reference sequence). The CDR3 loop spans 16 amino acids. CDR3 residues: CASSLFVSLQSYEQYF. CDR3 coding DNA: TGTGCCAGCAGCTTGTTTGTCTCCCTCCAATCCTACGAGCAGTACTTC.

This clonotype was observed a handful of times. The J gene is TRBJ2-1, the V gene TRBV5-1; D uncertain. The germline CDR1 and CDR2 sequences are SGHRS and YFSETQ. V was trimmed by 0 bases and J by 9 bases, leaving 13 bases between them. This CDR3 region has 14 residues. The CDR3 DNA reads TGCGCCAGCAGCTTGGGCATGTCGTCCATTGAGCAGTTCTTC. Translating gives CASSLGMSSIEQFF.